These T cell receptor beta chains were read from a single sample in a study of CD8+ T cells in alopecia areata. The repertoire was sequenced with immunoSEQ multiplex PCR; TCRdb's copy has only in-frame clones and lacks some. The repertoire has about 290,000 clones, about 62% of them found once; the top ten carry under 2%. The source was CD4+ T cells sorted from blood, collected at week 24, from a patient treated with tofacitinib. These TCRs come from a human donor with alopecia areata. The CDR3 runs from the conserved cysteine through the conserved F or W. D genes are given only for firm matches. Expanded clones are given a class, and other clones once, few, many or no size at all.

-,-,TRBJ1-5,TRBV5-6,CASSAGLGVSQPQHF,TGTGCCAGCAGCGCCGGACTGGGGGTTAGTCAGCCCCAGCATTTT
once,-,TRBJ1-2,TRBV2,CASSDGAGMGYTF,TGTGCCAGCAGTGATGGGGCAGGGATGGGCTACACCTTC
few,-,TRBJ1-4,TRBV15,CATSRDNSEKLFF,TGTGCCACCAGCAGAGATAACAGTGAAAAACTGTTTTTT
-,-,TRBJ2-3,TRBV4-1,CASSPSGGFSADTQYF,TGCGCCAGCAGCCCATCAGGGGGGTTCTCGGCAGATACGCAGTATTTT
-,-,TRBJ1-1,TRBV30,CAWSVRRKTEAFF,TGTGCCTGGAGTGTAAGGCGAAAGACTGAAGCTTTCTTT
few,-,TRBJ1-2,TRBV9,CASSVEPDGAYGGYTF,TGTGCCAGCAGCGTAGAACCCGACGGTGCCTATGGAGGCTACACCTTC
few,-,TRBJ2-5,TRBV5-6,CASSLLGDDGVETQYF,TGTGCCAGCAGCTTGTTGGGTGACGATGGGGTCGAGACCCAGTACTTC
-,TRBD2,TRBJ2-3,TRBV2,CASSVSGGAVGDTQYF,TGTGCCAGCAGTGTCAGCGGGGGGGCTGTGGGAGATACGCAGTATTTT
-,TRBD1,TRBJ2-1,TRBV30,CAWNRDRVGLNEQFF,TGTGCCTGGAATAGGGACAGGGTAGGTCTCAATGAGCAGTTCTTC
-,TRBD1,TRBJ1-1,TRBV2,CASSGLPPGQALAFF,TGTGCCAGCAGCGGGTTACCTCCGGGACAGGCTTTAGCTTTCTTT